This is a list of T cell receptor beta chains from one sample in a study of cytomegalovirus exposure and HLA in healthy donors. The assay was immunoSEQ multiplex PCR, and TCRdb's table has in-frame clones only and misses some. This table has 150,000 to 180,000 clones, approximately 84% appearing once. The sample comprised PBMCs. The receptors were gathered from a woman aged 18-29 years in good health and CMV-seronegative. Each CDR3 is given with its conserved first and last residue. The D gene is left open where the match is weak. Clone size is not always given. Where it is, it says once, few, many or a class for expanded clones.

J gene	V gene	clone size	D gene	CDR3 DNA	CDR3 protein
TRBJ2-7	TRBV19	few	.	TGTGCCAGTAGTATAGGCAGGAAGTCCTACGAGCAGTACTTC	CASSIGRKSYEQYF
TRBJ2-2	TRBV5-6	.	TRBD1	TGTGCCAGCAGCTCGACAGGGAGAGGGGACACCGGGGAGCTGTTTTTT	CASSSTGRGDTGELFF
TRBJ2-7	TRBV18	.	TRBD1	TGTGCCAGCTCACCTCGACAGGGTTCCTACGAGCAGTACTTC	CASSPRQGSYEQYF
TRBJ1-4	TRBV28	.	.	TGTGCCAGCAGCCTTACAGGGTTTAGAGAAAAACTGTTTTTT	CASSLTGFREKLFF
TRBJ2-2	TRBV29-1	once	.	TGCAGCGTTGAGTGGAGGTCGGTAACCGGGGAGCTGTTTTTT	CSVEWRSVTGELFF
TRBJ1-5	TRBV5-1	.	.	TGCGCCAGCAGCTTGGCCCCAGGCACTCAGGGTGGGCCCCAGCATTTT	CASSLAPGTQGGPQHF
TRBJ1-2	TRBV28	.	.	TGTGCCAGCAGTTTGGCCAGGGGTAACTATGGCTACACCTTC	CASSLARGNYGYTF
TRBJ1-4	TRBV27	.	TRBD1	TGTGCCAGCAGTGCAGACAGGGCCGTGCGGGTAGGAAATGAAAAACTGTTTTTT	CASSADRAVRVGNEKLFF
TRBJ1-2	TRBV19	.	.	TGTGCCAGTAGTACTCAAAGGGGATATGGCTACACCTTC	CASSTQRGYGYTF
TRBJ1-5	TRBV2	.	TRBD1	TGTGCCAGCAGTGAAGTTCAGGGGGTGAATCAGCCCCAGCATTTT	CASSEVQGVNQPQHF
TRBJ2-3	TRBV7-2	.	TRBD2	TGTGCCAGCAGCTCTACACTAGCGGGGGGCACAGATACGCAGTATTTT	CASSSTLAGGTDTQYF
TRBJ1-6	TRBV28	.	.	TGTGCCAGCAGTTTAGGGCAGCCTAATTCACCCCTCCACTTT	CASSLGQPNSPLHF
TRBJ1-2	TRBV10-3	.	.	TGTGCCATCAGTGAGAGTCACAGGGTGGATGGCTACACCTTC	CAISESHRVDGYTF
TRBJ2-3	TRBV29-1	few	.	TGCAGCGTTGAACGGTCGGTAGATACGCAGTATTTT	CSVERSVDTQYF
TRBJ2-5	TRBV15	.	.	TGTGCCACCAGCAGAGGGACAGCAAGGGGAGAGACCCAGTACTTC	CATSRGTARGETQYF
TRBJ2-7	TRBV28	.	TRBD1	TGTGCCAGCAGCCTAGAGGGGGACAGGGGGTTTTACGAGCAGTACTTC	CASSLEGDRGFYEQYF
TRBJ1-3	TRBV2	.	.	TGTGCCAGCAGGCAGGGTTTGGCTGGAAACACCATATATTTT	CASRQGLAGNTIYF
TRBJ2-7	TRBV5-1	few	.	TGCGCCAGCAGTCCGTCGACAGTCGAGCAGTACTTC	CASSPSTVEQYF
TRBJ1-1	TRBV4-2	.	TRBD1	TGTGCCAGCAGCCAAGATCCCTACGGACAGGGGGGAAAACGGAACACTGAAGCTTTCTTT	CASSQDPYGQGGKRNTEAFF
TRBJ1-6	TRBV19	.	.	TGTGCCACCGGGGAGGGGGTGTACTCACCCCTCCACTTT	CATGEGVYSPLHF
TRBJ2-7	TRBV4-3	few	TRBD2	TGCGCCAGCAGCCCGACTAGCGGCTGGAAAGAGCAGTACTTC	CASSPTSGWKEQYF
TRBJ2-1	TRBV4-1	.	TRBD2	TGCGCCAGCAGCCTAGCGGGGCAGAGCTCCTACAATGAGCAGTTCTTC	CASSLAGQSSYNEQFF
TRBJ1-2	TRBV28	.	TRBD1	TGTGCCAGCAGCCAACTACATGACAGGGTGAGGGCGTATGGCTACACCTTC	CASSQLHDRVRAYGYTF
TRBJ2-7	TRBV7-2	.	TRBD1	TGTGCCAGCAGCGCTACAGGGGGCGAGCAGTACTTC	CASSATGGEQYF
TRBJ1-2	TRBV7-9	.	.	TGTGCCAGCAGCCCGAGGGCCTCTGGGATGGTAATAAACTATGGCTACACCTTC	CASSPRASGMVINYGYTF
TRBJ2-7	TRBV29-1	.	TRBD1	TGCAGCGTTTTAGACAGGGTGGCCACCTACGAGCAGTACTTC	CSVLDRVATYEQYF
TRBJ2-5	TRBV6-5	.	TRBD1	TGTGCCAGCAGTCGCAGGGGGGAGACCCAGTACTTC	CASSRRGETQYF
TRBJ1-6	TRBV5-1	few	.	TGCGCCAGCAGCTTGGTCTCAGTTCTAGTCTCACCCCTCCACTTT	CASSLVSVLVSPLHF
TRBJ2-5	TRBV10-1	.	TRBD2	TGCGCCAGCAGTGAGTCGGTACTAGCGGGGGCAGAGACCCAGTACTTC	CASSESVLAGAETQYF